This is a list of T cell receptor beta chains from one sample in a study of blood T cell repertoires in COVID-19. Profiling relied on immunoSEQ multiplex PCR, and the TCRdb table lists in-frame clones only, not all of them. In the table there are 20,000 to 30,000 clones, around 94% of which are singletons. The sequenced sample was peripheral blood. The receptors were sampled from a human donor in a cohort sampled during active COVID-19. The CDR3 runs from the conserved cysteine through the conserved F or W. The order of the fields is D gene, clone size, J gene, V gene, CDR3 length, CDR3 protein, CDR3 DNA. D genes are given only for firm matches. The listing skips clone size in some rows; elsewhere it reads once, few, many or a size class.

D gene: .
clone size: .
J gene: TRBJ1-2
V gene: TRBV6-1
CDR3 length: 15
CDR3 protein: CASSEAQARAAGYTF
CDR3 DNA: TGTGCCAGCAGTGAAGCCCAGGCCAGGGCGGCTGGCTACACCTTC

D gene: .
clone size: .
J gene: TRBJ2-3
V gene: TRBV3-1/TRBV3-2
CDR3 length: 16
CDR3 protein: CASSPQLADLTDTQYF
CDR3 DNA: TGTGCCAGCAGCCCTCAGCTAGCAGACCTCACAGATACGCAGTATTTT

D gene: .
clone size: .
J gene: TRBJ1-5
V gene: TRBV7-2
CDR3 length: 15
CDR3 protein: CASSLARADAQPQHF
CDR3 DNA: TGTGCCAGCAGCTTGGCCAGGGCAGACGCTCAGCCCCAGCATTTT

D gene: TRBD1
clone size: .
J gene: TRBJ2-3
V gene: TRBV5-6
CDR3 length: 15
CDR3 protein: CASSADRGSTDTQYF
CDR3 DNA: TGTGCCAGCAGCGCGGACAGGGGGTCCACAGATACGCAGTATTTT

D gene: .
clone size: once
J gene: TRBJ1-3
V gene: TRBV3-1/TRBV3-2
CDR3 length: 15
CDR3 protein: CASSRLDTAGNTIYF
CDR3 DNA: TGTGCCAGCAGCCGTCTGGACACCGCTGGAAACACCATATATTTT

D gene: TRBD1
clone size: .
J gene: TRBJ2-3
V gene: TRBV5-1
CDR3 length: 15
CDR3 protein: CASSSGQGRTDTQYF
CDR3 DNA: TGCGCCAGCAGCTCTGGACAGGGGAGGACAGATACGCAGTATTTT

D gene: TRBD1
clone size: .
J gene: TRBJ2-7
V gene: TRBV2
CDR3 length: 15
CDR3 protein: CASSELGQGLYEQYF
CDR3 DNA: TGTGCCAGCAGTGAACTAGGACAGGGGTTATACGAGCAGTACTTC

D gene: .
clone size: .
J gene: TRBJ1-4
V gene: TRBV6-6
CDR3 length: 15
CDR3 protein: CASSSVGSTNEKLFF
CDR3 DNA: TGTGCCAGCAGTTCCGTTGGCAGTACTAATGAAAAACTGTTTTTT

D gene: TRBD1
clone size: .
J gene: TRBJ1-2
V gene: TRBV3-1/TRBV3-2
CDR3 length: 13
CDR3 protein: CASSQGTGVGYTF
CDR3 DNA: TGTGCCAGCAGCCAAGGGACAGGGGTTGGCTACACCTTC

D gene: .
clone size: .
J gene: TRBJ1-5
V gene: TRBV18
CDR3 length: 14
CDR3 protein: CASSPTDSNQPQHF
CDR3 DNA: TGTGCCAGCTCACCCACAGATAGCAATCAGCCCCAGCATTTT

D gene: TRBD2
clone size: .
J gene: TRBJ2-7
V gene: TRBV11-2
CDR3 length: 15
CDR3 protein: CASSLWTSHSYEQYF
CDR3 DNA: TGTGCCAGCAGCTTGTGGACTAGCCACTCCTACGAGCAGTACTTC

D gene: TRBD2
clone size: .
J gene: TRBJ2-1
V gene: TRBV9
CDR3 length: 14
CDR3 protein: CASSVGTSGNEQFF
CDR3 DNA: TGTGCCAGCAGCGTAGGGACTAGCGGGAATGAGCAGTTCTTC

D gene: .
clone size: .
J gene: TRBJ2-3
V gene: TRBV7-8
CDR3 length: 13
CDR3 protein: CASSLGPADTQYF
CDR3 DNA: TGTGCCAGCAGCTTAGGCCCGGCAGATACGCAGTATTTT

D gene: TRBD2
clone size: .
J gene: TRBJ2-7
V gene: TRBV11-2
CDR3 length: 18
CDR3 protein: CASSLAPPSGGAGYEQYF
CDR3 DNA: TGTGCCAGCAGCTTAGCCCCCCCTAGCGGGGGGGCCGGTTACGAGCAGTACTTC

D gene: TRBD2
clone size: .
J gene: TRBJ2-3
V gene: TRBV6-5
CDR3 length: 16
CDR3 protein: CASSFGTSGYTDTQYF
CDR3 DNA: TGTGCCAGCAGTTTCGGGACTAGCGGCTACACAGATACGCAGTATTTT

D gene: TRBD1
clone size: .
J gene: TRBJ2-1
V gene: TRBV9
CDR3 length: 14
CDR3 protein: CASSGGQGYNEQFF
CDR3 DNA: TGTGCCAGCAGCGGGGGACAGGGGTACAATGAGCAGTTCTTC

D gene: TRBD2
clone size: .
J gene: TRBJ2-1
V gene: TRBV28
CDR3 length: 18
CDR3 protein: CASSSGTSGGRSYNEQFF
CDR3 DNA: TGTGCCAGCAGTTCCGGGACTAGCGGGGGGCGCTCCTACAATGAGCAGTTCTTC

D gene: TRBD1
clone size: .
J gene: TRBJ1-4
V gene: TRBV30
CDR3 length: 15
CDR3 protein: CAWSLGGTGPEKLFF
CDR3 DNA: TGTGCCTGGAGTTTAGGGGGGACAGGGCCAGAAAAACTGTTTTTT

D gene: .
clone size: once
J gene: TRBJ2-3
V gene: TRBV15
CDR3 length: 15
CDR3 protein: CATSRGTASTDTQYF
CDR3 DNA: TGTGCCACCAGCAGAGGGACAGCCAGCACAGATACGCAGTATTTT

D gene: .
clone size: .
J gene: TRBJ2-6
V gene: TRBV18
CDR3 length: 16
CDR3 protein: CASSPVGAYGANVLTF
CDR3 DNA: TGTGCCAGCTCACCAGTTGGGGCGTATGGGGCCAACGTCCTGACTTTC

D gene: TRBD1
clone size: .
J gene: TRBJ1-2
V gene: TRBV19
CDR3 length: 13
CDR3 protein: CASSLQGAGGYTF
CDR3 DNA: TGTGCCAGTAGCCTACAGGGGGCAGGCGGCTACACCTTC

D gene: .
clone size: .
J gene: TRBJ1-1
V gene: TRBV7-8
CDR3 length: 15
CDR3 protein: CASSLLQGSDTEAFF
CDR3 DNA: TGTGCCAGCAGCTTACTCCAGGGGAGTGACACTGAAGCTTTCTTT

D gene: TRBD1
clone size: .
J gene: TRBJ1-2
V gene: TRBV6-1
CDR3 length: 14
CDR3 protein: CASSEAAGGSGYTF
CDR3 DNA: TGTGCCAGCAGTGAAGCGGCAGGGGGCTCTGGCTACACCTTC

D gene: .
clone size: .
J gene: TRBJ1-3
V gene: TRBV3-1/TRBV3-2
CDR3 length: 15
CDR3 protein: CASSPGTPSGNTIYF
CDR3 DNA: TGTGCCAGCAGCCCAGGGACACCCTCTGGAAACACCATATATTTT

D gene: .
clone size: once
J gene: TRBJ1-5
V gene: TRBV19
CDR3 length: 14
CDR3 protein: CASSISGNNQPQHF
CDR3 DNA: TGTGCCAGTAGTATATCAGGGAACAATCAGCCCCAGCATTTT

D gene: .
clone size: .
J gene: TRBJ2-2
V gene: TRBV7-2
CDR3 length: 13
CDR3 protein: CASQGQNTGELFF
CDR3 DNA: TGTGCCAGCCAGGGACAGAACACCGGGGAGCTGTTTTTT

D gene: .
clone size: few
J gene: TRBJ1-3
V gene: TRBV28
CDR3 length: 11
CDR3 protein: CASSLRNTIYF
CDR3 DNA: TGTGCCAGCAGTTTACGGAACACCATATATTTT

D gene: .
clone size: .
J gene: TRBJ1-2
V gene: TRBV6-5
CDR3 length: 13
CDR3 protein: CASSYGGERRYTF
CDR3 DNA: TGTGCCAGCAGTTACGGAGGGGAGCGCCGCTACACCTTC

D gene: .
clone size: once
J gene: TRBJ1-2
V gene: TRBV29-1
CDR3 length: 12
CDR3 protein: CSVRTEGYGYTF
CDR3 DNA: TGCAGCGTTCGGACAGAGGGATATGGCTACACCTTC

D gene: TRBD1
clone size: .
J gene: TRBJ2-3
V gene: TRBV15
CDR3 length: 15
CDR3 protein: CATSRPDRVPDTQYF
CDR3 DNA: TGTGCCACCAGCAGACCCGACAGGGTCCCAGATACGCAGTATTTT

D gene: .
clone size: .
J gene: TRBJ2-5
V gene: TRBV5-4
CDR3 length: 16
CDR3 protein: CASSLVPTGGRETQYF
CDR3 DNA: TGTGCCAGCAGCTTGGTCCCGACAGGCGGACGGGAGACCCAGTACTTC

D gene: TRBD2
clone size: .
J gene: TRBJ2-5
V gene: TRBV19
CDR3 length: 13
CDR3 protein: CASSRTLAQAQYF
CDR3 DNA: TGTGCCAGTAGTAGGACACTAGCGCAGGCACAGTACTTC

D gene: .
clone size: .
J gene: TRBJ2-2
V gene: TRBV10-1
CDR3 length: 14
CDR3 protein: CASRGTGNPGELFF
CDR3 DNA: TGCGCCAGCAGAGGAACAGGGAACCCCGGGGAGCTGTTTTTT

D gene: .
clone size: .
J gene: TRBJ1-2
V gene: TRBV6-5
CDR3 length: 15
CDR3 protein: CASSFSPQGTYGYTF
CDR3 DNA: TGTGCCAGCAGTTTCAGCCCCCAGGGTACATATGGCTACACCTTC

D gene: .
clone size: once
J gene: TRBJ2-5
V gene: TRBV30
CDR3 length: 12
CDR3 protein: CAWSDTGETQYF
CDR3 DNA: TGTGCCTGGAGTGACACGGGGGAGACCCAGTACTTC

D gene: TRBD1
clone size: .
J gene: TRBJ1-2
V gene: TRBV19
CDR3 length: 14
CDR3 protein: CASSPGQNFYGYTF
CDR3 DNA: TGTGCCAGTTCACCGGGACAGAATTTCTATGGCTACACCTTC

D gene: .
clone size: .
J gene: TRBJ2-1
V gene: TRBV28
CDR3 length: 18
CDR3 protein: CASSLFRQGSVSYNEQFF
CDR3 DNA: TGTGCCAGCAGTTTATTTCGGCAGGGATCTGTCTCCTACAATGAGCAGTTCTTC

D gene: .
clone size: .
J gene: TRBJ2-7
V gene: TRBV6-1
CDR3 length: 13
CDR3 protein: CASSEERVYEQYF
CDR3 DNA: TGTGCCAGCAGTGAAGAGCGGGTCTACGAGCAGTACTTC

D gene: TRBD1
clone size: few
J gene: TRBJ1-2
V gene: TRBV4-1
CDR3 length: 16
CDR3 protein: CASSQSGTGDGGGYTF
CDR3 DNA: TGCGCCAGCAGCCAATCCGGGACAGGGGATGGAGGTGGCTACACCTTC

D gene: .
clone size: .
J gene: TRBJ1-6
V gene: TRBV6-2/TRBV6-3
CDR3 length: 14
CDR3 protein: CASSRTPQGSPLHF
CDR3 DNA: TGTGCCAGCAGCCGAACTCCACAGGGATCACCCCTCCACTTT

D gene: TRBD1
clone size: .
J gene: TRBJ2-2
V gene: TRBV19
CDR3 length: 14
CDR3 protein: CASSMTGEVGELFF
CDR3 DNA: TGTGCCAGTAGTATGACAGGGGAGGTCGGGGAGCTGTTTTTT

D gene: .
clone size: .
J gene: TRBJ1-4
V gene: TRBV28
CDR3 length: 16
CDR3 protein: CASSPGGSATNEKLFF
CDR3 DNA: TGTGCCAGCAGCCCCGGCGGAAGCGCAACTAATGAAAAACTGTTTTTT

D gene: TRBD1
clone size: .
J gene: TRBJ1-5
V gene: TRBV18
CDR3 length: 14
CDR3 protein: CASSPPGQGGFQHF
CDR3 DNA: TGTGCCAGCTCACCTCCGGGACAGGGGGGCTTCCAGCATTTT

D gene: TRBD2
clone size: .
J gene: TRBJ2-1
V gene: TRBV6-4
CDR3 length: 15
CDR3 protein: CASSEAGAFYNEQFF
CDR3 DNA: TGTGCCAGCAGTGAGGCGGGAGCTTTCTACAATGAGCAGTTCTTC

D gene: .
clone size: .
J gene: TRBJ1-1
V gene: TRBV11-2
CDR3 length: 17
CDR3 protein: CASSLVPIKTGNTEAFF
CDR3 DNA: TGTGCCAGCAGCTTAGTGCCAATAAAGACAGGGAACACTGAAGCTTTCTTT

D gene: TRBD1
clone size: .
J gene: TRBJ1-2
V gene: TRBV9
CDR3 length: 13
CDR3 protein: CASSPEGAGGYTF
CDR3 DNA: TGTGCCAGCAGCCCAGAGGGGGCGGGCGGCTACACCTTC

D gene: .
clone size: .
J gene: TRBJ1-4
V gene: TRBV30
CDR3 length: 14
CDR3 protein: CAWSPVGGREKLFF
CDR3 DNA: TGTGCCTGGAGCCCCGTGGGGGGTAGGGAAAAACTGTTTTTT

D gene: .
clone size: once
J gene: TRBJ2-1
V gene: TRBV11-3
CDR3 length: 12
CDR3 protein: CASSPTGGQQFF
CDR3 DNA: TGTGCCAGCAGCCCGACGGGGGGCCAGCAGTTCTTC